Given below is one T cell receptor (beta chain) in context. There is no known antigen for this receptor. No base-level quality is on record; no much larger clone is a single base apart. The meaning of the sample's time point label: about 28 days (+/-7) after the second vaccine dose. AZD1222 recipients with second doses at about 4 weeks or about 12 weeks were pooled, because spike-specific TCR depth and breadth did not differ between schedules. The vaccinee samples were drawn from two UK trials, COV001 and COV002, one of which was a single-blind randomized controlled phase 2/3 trial testing AZD1222 (ChAdOx1 nCoV-19) in healthy adults. For TCRbeta chain sequencing, PBMC samples from trial participants were taken at day 0 and at day 28 after the second dose. The CDR3 regions of human TCRbeta chains were analyzed by immunosequencing. The original pipeline was this. TCRs in the repertoires were compared against a reference library of SARS-CoV-2-specific TCRs that had been generated with the MIRA antigen-specificity platform. Breadth meant the fraction of unique TCRs that were SARS-CoV-2-associated, whereas depth meant the fraction of total T cells that were SARS-CoV-2-associated. Using the MIRA data, every spike-specific TCR was mapped to the spike region that the TCR reacted to and assigned to either a CD4 or a CD8 class. Log10-transformed breadth and depth values were compared by one-way ANOVA with Sidak's multiple comparisons tests. TCRdb retrieved this table from immuneACCESS and kept in-frame rearrangements only. Not all clones are present; in checked studies, unresolved V genes account for under half, and no reason is known for the remainder. V, J and clone size were drawn from that table, and D and trimming were deduced from the DNA. The sample yields fewer than 90,000 clones; roughly 86% were counted once. The ten largest clones take up 6% to 7.5% of the sample.

The germline V gene (reference sequence) provides CDR1 LGHDT and CDR2 YNNKEL. The CDR3 runs 11 amino acids, cysteine and phenylalanine included. The DNA shown is the 33-base CDR3, in frame from base 1. Trimming costs V 4 bases and J 10 bases, and their ends lie 8 bases apart. The data stem from a study of T cell responses to AZD1222 COVID-19 vaccine (dated by TCRdb to the early 2020s). Context from the whole study: A total of 230 or so trial participants underwent TCR sequencing, of whom 207 received two doses of AZD1222 and about 25 received two doses of the MenACWY control vaccine. Trial participants were enrolled by age into subgroups of 18-55, 56-69 and 70-plus years, and about 150, 27 and 61 TCR-sequenced participants, respectively, were included in these subgroups.

Here is what the overall study found, with its caveats: Conclusions about previously exposed vaccinees are limited because only a handful of AZD1222 recipients were SARS-CoV-2 seropositive at baseline. Epitopes outside the regions mutated in the B.1.351 and B.1.1.7 variants were reportedly recognized by nearly half of the unique spike-specific TCRs. Because no day 14 peak-response samples were available, repertoires were characterized only after the peak T cell response. CD4 TCRs associated with the vaccine covered the entire spike protein, and the dominant responses were in regions 160-218 and 743-854. In the small 56-69-year group, the increase in depth fell short of significance, most likely because of low power. After two AZD1222 doses, spike-specific TCR breadth and depth were significantly higher than at day 0 and than in MenACWY recipients. Most participants were white British and females outnumbered males, and the authors suggested that clonal diversity may have been underestimated.

This specimen consisted of peripheral blood, obtained 28 days after the second AZD1222 dose. The chain links TRBV3-1 (or the pseudogene TRBV3-2) with TRBJ2-1; there is no confident call for the D gene. The source of this sequence is an adult who received the AZD1222 COVID-19 vaccine. Here is the DNA: TGTGCCAGCAGCCCGGCACGGGAGCAGTTCTTC. Its coded protein is CASSPAREQFF.